The rows below give T cell receptor beta chains drawn from one sample of a study of control samples from healthy donors and cancer patients. Sequenced by immunoSEQ multiplex PCR; TCRdb stores in-frame clones only, minus some. The sample holds more than 100,000 clones, about 93% seen once. Sequencing was done on a sample of blood. These receptors were obtained from a man younger than 35 in good health. The CDR3 runs from the conserved cysteine through the conserved F or W. The D gene is left open where the match is weak. Expanded clones get a size class; other rows say once, few or many, or leave the size out.

v_call: TRBV18; clone_size: once; d_call: .; j_call: TRBJ2-3; cdr3_aa: CASSPQGDTQYF; cdr3_nt: TGTGCCAGCTCACCACAGGGAGATACGCAGTATTTT
v_call: TRBV5-1; clone_size: .; d_call: .; j_call: TRBJ1-2; cdr3_aa: CASSFGTDGYTF; cdr3_nt: TGCGCCAGCAGCTTCGGGACTGATGGCTACACCTTC
v_call: TRBV11-2; clone_size: .; d_call: TRBD1; j_call: TRBJ1-1; cdr3_aa: CASSLHAGTGELNTEAFF; cdr3_nt: TGTGCCAGCAGCCTCCACGCCGGGACAGGGGAACTGAACACTGAAGCTTTCTTT
v_call: TRBV5-1; clone_size: few; d_call: .; j_call: TRBJ2-7; cdr3_aa: CASSLSPLYEQYF; cdr3_nt: TGCGCCAGCAGCTTAAGTCCCCTCTACGAGCAGTACTTC
v_call: TRBV6-1; clone_size: once; d_call: .; j_call: TRBJ1-4; cdr3_aa: CASSEEGGSVGKLFF; cdr3_nt: TGTGCCAGCAGTGAAGAGGGGGGAAGCGTAGGGAAACTGTTTTTT
v_call: TRBV6-5; clone_size: .; d_call: .; j_call: TRBJ2-1; cdr3_aa: CASSSVPGSNEQFF; cdr3_nt: TGTGCCAGCAGTTCGGTCCCGGGAAGCAATGAGCAGTTCTTC
v_call: TRBV30; clone_size: once; d_call: .; j_call: TRBJ2-5; cdr3_aa: CAWSSFGGTETQYF; cdr3_nt: TGTGCCTGGAGTTCGTTTGGGGGGACGGAGACCCAGTACTTC
v_call: TRBV10-3; clone_size: once; d_call: .; j_call: TRBJ1-2; cdr3_aa: CAIRTDNYGYTF; cdr3_nt: TGTGCCATCAGGACAGACAACTATGGCTACACCTTC
v_call: TRBV19; clone_size: .; d_call: .; j_call: TRBJ1-2; cdr3_aa: CASSIQGTGSYGYTF; cdr3_nt: TGTGCCAGTAGTATCCAGGGTACCGGGTCCTATGGCTACACCTTC
v_call: TRBV11-3; clone_size: .; d_call: .; j_call: TRBJ2-6; cdr3_aa: CASSAYRALVSGANVLTF; cdr3_nt: TGTGCCAGCAGCGCTTACAGGGCCCTAGTCTCTGGGGCCAACGTCCTGACTTTC
v_call: TRBV4-3; clone_size: .; d_call: .; j_call: TRBJ1-3; cdr3_aa: CASSQARASGNTIYF; cdr3_nt: TGCGCCAGCAGCCAAGCACGGGCCTCTGGAAACACCATATATTTT
v_call: TRBV5-1; clone_size: .; d_call: .; j_call: TRBJ1-6; cdr3_aa: CASSLGWSSYNSPLHF; cdr3_nt: TGCGCCAGCAGCTTGGGGTGGAGCTCCTATAATTCACCCCTCCACTTT
v_call: TRBV19; clone_size: few; d_call: .; j_call: TRBJ2-1; cdr3_aa: CASSIKEGGTFF; cdr3_nt: TGTGCCAGTAGCATAAAGGAGGGGGGTACGTTCTTC
v_call: TRBV6-5; clone_size: .; d_call: .; j_call: TRBJ1-1; cdr3_aa: CASSPPGGTEAFF; cdr3_nt: TGTGCCAGCAGTCCTCCGGGGGGCACTGAAGCTTTCTTT
v_call: TRBV5-6; clone_size: .; d_call: .; j_call: TRBJ1-1; cdr3_aa: CASRDRGGIPEAFF; cdr3_nt: TGTGCCAGCCGTGACCGTGGCGGTATTCCTGAAGCTTTCTTT
v_call: TRBV7-2; clone_size: .; d_call: .; j_call: TRBJ2-7; cdr3_aa: CASSLPRDSSYEQYF; cdr3_nt: TGTGCCAGCAGCTTACCCAGGGACTCTTCCTACGAGCAGTACTTC
v_call: TRBV6-6; clone_size: .; d_call: .; j_call: TRBJ2-5; cdr3_aa: CASSFGETQYF; cdr3_nt: TGTGCCAGCAGTTTCGGAGAGACCCAGTACTTC
v_call: TRBV13; clone_size: .; d_call: TRBD1; j_call: TRBJ1-1; cdr3_aa: CASSKYRGTEAFF; cdr3_nt: TGTGCCAGCAGCAAATACAGGGGTACTGAAGCTTTCTTT
v_call: TRBV2; clone_size: .; d_call: .; j_call: TRBJ2-7; cdr3_aa: CASSDRGRVYEQYF; cdr3_nt: TGTGCCAGCAGTGACAGGGGAAGGGTCTACGAGCAGTACTTC
v_call: TRBV9; clone_size: .; d_call: .; j_call: TRBJ1-2; cdr3_aa: CASSALSGGNYGYTF; cdr3_nt: TGTGCCAGCAGCGCCCTGAGTGGGGGAAACTATGGCTACACCTTC
v_call: TRBV18; clone_size: .; d_call: .; j_call: TRBJ2-5; cdr3_aa: CASSPIGTGAPETQYF; cdr3_nt: TGTGCCAGCTCACCAATTGGGACGGGAGCCCCAGAGACCCAGTACTTC
v_call: TRBV6-7; clone_size: .; d_call: TRBD2; j_call: TRBJ2-1; cdr3_aa: CASSYGRLAGGNEQFF; cdr3_nt: TGTGCCAGCAGTTATGGGCGACTAGCGGGAGGAAATGAGCAGTTCTTC
v_call: TRBV29-1; clone_size: once; d_call: .; j_call: TRBJ1-2; cdr3_aa: CSVEAPRGGYTF; cdr3_nt: TGCAGCGTTGAAGCCCCGCGAGGTGGCTACACCTTC
v_call: TRBV6-6; clone_size: once; d_call: TRBD2; j_call: TRBJ2-1; cdr3_aa: CASSTLMGGDNEQFF; cdr3_nt: TGTGCCAGCAGTACTTTGATGGGGGGGGACAATGAGCAGTTCTTC
v_call: TRBV29-1; clone_size: .; d_call: .; j_call: TRBJ2-7; cdr3_aa: CSVGDGPYEQYF; cdr3_nt: TGCAGCGTTGGGGACGGTCCCTACGAGCAGTACTTC
v_call: TRBV28; clone_size: .; d_call: .; j_call: TRBJ2-3; cdr3_aa: CASSSRGTSTDTQYF; cdr3_nt: TGTGCCAGCAGCTCTCGGGGGACTAGCACAGATACGCAGTATTTT
v_call: TRBV19; clone_size: .; d_call: TRBD2; j_call: TRBJ2-7; cdr3_aa: CASSIRTSGAYEQYF; cdr3_nt: TGTGCCAGTAGTATTAGGACTAGCGGAGCATACGAGCAGTACTTC
v_call: TRBV28; clone_size: .; d_call: .; j_call: TRBJ1-1; cdr3_aa: CASSLGQRNTEAFF; cdr3_nt: TGTGCCAGCAGTTTGGGGCAGAGGAACACTGAAGCTTTCTTT
v_call: TRBV4-1; clone_size: few; d_call: .; j_call: TRBJ2-2; cdr3_aa: CASSPEGSSNTGELFF; cdr3_nt: TGCGCCAGCAGCCCCGAGGGTAGCTCGAACACCGGGGAGCTGTTTTTT
v_call: TRBV9; clone_size: .; d_call: TRBD1; j_call: TRBJ2-3; cdr3_aa: CASSVAGTGLIGTDTQYF; cdr3_nt: TGTGCCAGCAGCGTTGCCGGGACAGGGCTGATCGGCACAGATACGCAGTATTTT
v_call: TRBV28; clone_size: .; d_call: .; j_call: TRBJ1-1; cdr3_aa: CASSLRGGTEAFF; cdr3_nt: TGTGCCAGCAGTTTGAGGGGGGGAACTGAAGCTTTCTTT
v_call: TRBV5-1; clone_size: .; d_call: .; j_call: TRBJ2-1; cdr3_aa: CASSLVRASYNEQFF; cdr3_nt: TGCGCCAGCAGCTTGGTCAGGGCCTCCTACAATGAGCAGTTCTTC
v_call: TRBV12-3/TRBV12-4; clone_size: .; d_call: .; j_call: TRBJ2-2; cdr3_aa: CASSHSNTGELFF; cdr3_nt: TGTGCCAGCAGCCACTCTAACACCGGGGAGCTGTTTTTT
v_call: TRBV5-5; clone_size: .; d_call: .; j_call: TRBJ2-3; cdr3_aa: CASSSSDTQYF; cdr3_nt: TGTGCCAGCAGCTCGTCAGATACGCAGTATTTT
v_call: TRBV4-1; clone_size: .; d_call: TRBD2; j_call: TRBJ2-5; cdr3_aa: CASSQDGGETQYF; cdr3_nt: TGCGCCAGCAGCCAAGACGGGGGGGAGACCCAGTACTTC
v_call: TRBV5-8; clone_size: .; d_call: .; j_call: TRBJ1-5; cdr3_aa: CASSSQDQPQHF; cdr3_nt: TGTGCCAGCAGCTCACAGGATCAGCCCCAGCATTTT
v_call: TRBV19; clone_size: .; d_call: .; j_call: TRBJ1-4; cdr3_aa: CASSMMGIGEKLFF; cdr3_nt: TGTGCCAGTAGTATGATGGGGATCGGAGAAAAACTGTTTTTT
v_call: TRBV30; clone_size: .; d_call: .; j_call: TRBJ2-7; cdr3_aa: CAWTPRWAYEQYF; cdr3_nt: TGTGCCTGGACCCCCCGTTGGGCCTACGAGCAGTACTTC
v_call: TRBV6-5; clone_size: once; d_call: .; j_call: TRBJ2-7; cdr3_aa: CASRRSTGLSYEQYF; cdr3_nt: TGTGCCAGCAGACGATCGACAGGCCTCTCCTACGAGCAGTACTTC
v_call: TRBV2; clone_size: .; d_call: TRBD1; j_call: TRBJ2-2; cdr3_aa: CASMRGGAGTGELFF; cdr3_nt: TGTGCCAGCATGAGAGGGGGCGCCGGCACCGGGGAGCTGTTTTTT